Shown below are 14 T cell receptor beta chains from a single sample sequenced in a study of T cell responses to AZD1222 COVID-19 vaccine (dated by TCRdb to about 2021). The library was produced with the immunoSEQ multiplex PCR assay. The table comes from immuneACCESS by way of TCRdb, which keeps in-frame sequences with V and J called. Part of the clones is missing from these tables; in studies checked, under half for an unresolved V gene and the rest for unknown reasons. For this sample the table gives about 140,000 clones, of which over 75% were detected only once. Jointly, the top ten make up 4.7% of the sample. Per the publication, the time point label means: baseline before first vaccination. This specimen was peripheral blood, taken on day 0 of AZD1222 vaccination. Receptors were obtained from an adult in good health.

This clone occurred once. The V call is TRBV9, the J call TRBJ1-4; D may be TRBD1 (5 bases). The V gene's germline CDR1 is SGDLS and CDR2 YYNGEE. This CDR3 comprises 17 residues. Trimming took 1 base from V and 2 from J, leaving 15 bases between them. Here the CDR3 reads CASSVFYGKGTNEKLFF. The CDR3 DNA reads TGTGCCAGCAGCGTATTCTACGGGAAGGGGACTAATGAAAAACTGTTTTTT.

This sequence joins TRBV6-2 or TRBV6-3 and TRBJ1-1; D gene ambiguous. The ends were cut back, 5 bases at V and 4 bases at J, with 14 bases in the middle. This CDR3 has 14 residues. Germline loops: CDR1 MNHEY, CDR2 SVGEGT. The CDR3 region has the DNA TGTGCCAGCAGTGGGGAGGGTTCTGTCACTGAAGCTTTCTTT. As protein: CASSGEGSVTEAFF.

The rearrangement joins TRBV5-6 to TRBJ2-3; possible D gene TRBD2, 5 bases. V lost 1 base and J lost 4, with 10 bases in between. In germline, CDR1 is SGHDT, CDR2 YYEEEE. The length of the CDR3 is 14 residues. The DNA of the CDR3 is TGTGCCAGCAGCTTGTCTAGCATCGCAGATACGCAGTATTTT. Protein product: CASSLSSIADTQYF.

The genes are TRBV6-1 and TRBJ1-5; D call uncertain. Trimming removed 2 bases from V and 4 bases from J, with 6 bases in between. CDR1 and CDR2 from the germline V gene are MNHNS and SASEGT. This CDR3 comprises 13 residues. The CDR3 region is CASSETPNQPQHF. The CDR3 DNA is TGTGCCAGCAGTGAAACCCCTAATCAGCCCCAGCATTTT.

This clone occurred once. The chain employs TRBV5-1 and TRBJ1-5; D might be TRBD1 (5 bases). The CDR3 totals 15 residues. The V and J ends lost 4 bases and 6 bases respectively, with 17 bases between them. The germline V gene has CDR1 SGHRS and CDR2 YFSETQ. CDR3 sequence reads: CASSTTPGAGQPQHF. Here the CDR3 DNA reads TGCGCCAGCAGCACCACCCCCGGGGCCGGTCAGCCCCAGCATTTT.

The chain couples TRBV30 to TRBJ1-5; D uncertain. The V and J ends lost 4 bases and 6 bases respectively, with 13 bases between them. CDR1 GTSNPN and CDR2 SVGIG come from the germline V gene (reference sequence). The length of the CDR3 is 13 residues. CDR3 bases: TGTGCCTGGACTGTGGGTGCGGGTCAGCCCCAGCATTTT. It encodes CAWTVGAGQPQHF.

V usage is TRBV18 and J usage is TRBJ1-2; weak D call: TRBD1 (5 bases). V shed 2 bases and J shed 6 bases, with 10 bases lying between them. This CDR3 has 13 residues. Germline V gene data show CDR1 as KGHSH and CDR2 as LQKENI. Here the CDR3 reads CASSPNRGNGYTF. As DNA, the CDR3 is TGTGCCAGCTCACCAAACCGGGGGAATGGCTACACCTTC.

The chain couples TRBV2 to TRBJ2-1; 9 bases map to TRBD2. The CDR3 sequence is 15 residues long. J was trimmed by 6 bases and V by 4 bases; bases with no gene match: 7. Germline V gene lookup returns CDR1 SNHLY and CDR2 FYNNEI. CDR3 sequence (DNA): TGTGCCAGCAGTGTAGGGGGACTAGCAGGCAATGAGCAGTTCTTC. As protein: CASSVGGLAGNEQFF.

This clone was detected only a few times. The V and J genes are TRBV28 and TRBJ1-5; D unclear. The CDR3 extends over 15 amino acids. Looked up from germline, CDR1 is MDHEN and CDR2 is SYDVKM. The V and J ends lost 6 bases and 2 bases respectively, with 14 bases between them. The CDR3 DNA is TGTGCCAGCAGCGAATTCGGACGTGGCAATCAGCCCCAGCATTTT. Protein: CASSEFGRGNQPQHF. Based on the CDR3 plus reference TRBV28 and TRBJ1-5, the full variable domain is DVKVTQSSRYLVKRTGEKVFLECVQDMDHENMFWYRQDPGLGLRLIYFSYDVKMKEKGDIPEGYSVSREKKERFSLILESASTNQTSMYLCASSEFGRGNQPQHFGDGTRLSIL.

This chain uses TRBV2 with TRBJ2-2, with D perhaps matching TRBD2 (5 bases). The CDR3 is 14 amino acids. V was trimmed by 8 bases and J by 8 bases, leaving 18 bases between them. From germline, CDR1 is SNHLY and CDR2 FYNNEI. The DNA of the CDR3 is TGTGCCAGCTCTGGCGGTACGCGGGCGGGGGAGCTGTTTTTT. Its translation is CASSGGTRAGELFF.

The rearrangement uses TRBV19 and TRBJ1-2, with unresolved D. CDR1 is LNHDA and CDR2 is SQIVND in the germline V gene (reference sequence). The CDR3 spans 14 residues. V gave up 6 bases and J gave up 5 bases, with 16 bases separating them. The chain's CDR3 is CASSEGTPRYGYTF. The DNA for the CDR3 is TGTGCCAGTAGCGAGGGAACCCCTAGGTATGGCTACACCTTC.

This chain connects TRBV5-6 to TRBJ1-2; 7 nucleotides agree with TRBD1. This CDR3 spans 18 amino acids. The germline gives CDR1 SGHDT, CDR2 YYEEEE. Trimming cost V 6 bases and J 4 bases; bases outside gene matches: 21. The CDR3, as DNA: TGTGCCAGCACCGTTTGGAATCCCCCGTCGGGACAGAGCTATGGCTACACCTTC. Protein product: CASTVWNPPSGQSYGYTF. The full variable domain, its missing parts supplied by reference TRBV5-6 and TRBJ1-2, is DAGVTQSPTHLIKTRGQQVTLRCSPKSGHDTVSWYQQALGQGPQFIFQYYEEEERQRGNFPDRFSGHQFPNYSSELNVNALLLGDSALYLCASTVWNPPSGQSYGYTFGSGTRLTVV.

CDR3 amino acids: CASSTPANRGPYNEQFF. The CDR3 nucleotides read TGTGCCAGCAGCACACCAGCCAACAGGGGGCCATACAATGAGCAGTTCTTC. The chain carries TRBV5-4 and TRBJ2-1, with 9 bases lining up with TRBD1. CDR1 is SGHNT, CDR2 YYREEE, per germline (reference sequence). J was trimmed by 4 bases and V by 4 bases; bases with no gene match: 12. The CDR3 has 17 amino acids.

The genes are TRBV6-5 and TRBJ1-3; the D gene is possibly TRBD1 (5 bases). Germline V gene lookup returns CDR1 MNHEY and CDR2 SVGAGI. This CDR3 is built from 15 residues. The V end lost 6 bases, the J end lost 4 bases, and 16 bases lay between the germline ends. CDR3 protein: CASRRHRQLGNTIYF. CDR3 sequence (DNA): TGTGCCAGCAGACGACATCGACAGTTAGGAAACACCATATATTTT.